Listed here is a single T cell receptor (beta chain). Its cognate antigen has yet to be identified. Base quality data are lacking; no much larger clone is found one base away. The cohort consisted of 666 healthy bone marrow donors. At the time of sampling, every cohort member was nominally healthy, though immune exposures that went unrecorded were likely present. The donor tested CMV seronegative, placing the donor among the 350 to 400 seronegative members of the cohort. Every donor gave a peripheral blood sample, and the peripheral blood mononuclear cells from that sample were used for TCR beta sequencing. The Qiagen DNeasy Blood Extraction Kit was used to extract genomic DNA from the blood cell samples. This sample was taken from a study of cytomegalovirus exposure and HLA in healthy donors (dated by TCRdb to 2015 to 2018). A note on the overall study: In an earlier analysis of roughly 590 of the donors, about 270 Gb of sequence data and roughly 100 million unique TCR beta sequences from about 179 million T cells were reported. Across approximately 400 genotyped donors of the cohort, an average of roughly 230,000 unique TCR beta nucleotide sequences per donor were sequenced, and approximately 17% of those sequences were non-productive. Along with the approximately 670-subject first cohort, a separate validation cohort of 120 different subjects was used. Rather than using new phenotypic data, the later analysis identified candidate immune exposures from TCR beta sequences and from how often those sequences occurred across donors. Typing coverage varied by locus: roughly 629-630 donors for A, B, C, DRB1 and DQB1; approximately 500 for DQA1; 606 for DPA1; roughly 470 for DPB1. A later analysis re-analyzed previously published TCR beta repertoires from approximately 670 donors and added high-resolution HLA genotyping to study TCR occurrence patterns. A later genetic analysis took genome-wide SNP genotypes for about 55% of the 666 donors and used that subset as a discovery cohort. An earlier analysis of nearly 600 of the donors applied high-throughput TCR beta sequencing to assess whether each TCR beta V gene segment acted as functional or pseudogenic. Around 320 gigabases of sequencing data and approximately 85 million unique TCR sequences were included in an early release covering about 700 HLA-typed donors. Donor age, sex, ethnicity and CMV serostatus were compiled alongside the repertoire data. To predict cytomegalovirus infection status, the study combined high-throughput TCR immunosequencing, statistical association of individual TCRs with disease status, and machine learning. A few DR-DQ haplotypes were treated as single units for association and clustering because of strong linkage in the cohort. Of the 300 to 500 genotyped donors, less than 85% were placed in the genetic ancestry cluster associated with self-reported Caucasian donors. The study aimed to test whether signatures of past pathogen exposure could be identified by cataloging public T cell receptors. The study used immunosequencing to profile the T cell repertoires of 670 or so subjects and linked those repertoires to cytomegalovirus serostatus. All discovery cohort repertoires had been generated using a single sequencing platform. HLA typing included class I and class II loci at four-digit resolution.

Counted from cysteine to phenylalanine, this CDR3 has 16 amino acids. The CDR3 DNA has 48 bases and is translated from base 1. From V the trimming removes 2 bases and from J it removes 3 bases, while the gene matches leave 5 bases of the junction unaccounted for. CDR1 SGHNT and CDR2 YYREEE are derived from the germline V gene (reference sequence). Overall study results and their limits: A further reported finding was that TCR beta sequences accurately predicted the HLA-A and HLA-B alleles for most subjects in the first cohort. It was suggested by the authors that the approach could potentially be generalized to other disease states and immunological phenotypes. A cluster of highly shared sequence variants was judged likely to be a technical artifact of the sequencing pipeline. When HLA alleles, especially DR and DQ, strongly co-occurred, TCR associations were difficult to assign to individual alleles. Because some donors lacked HLA typing at each locus, the association tests relied only on the typed subset. The classifier was reported to diagnose cytomegalovirus status with high specificity and sensitivity in both the original cohort and the validation cohort. Most CMV-associated TCR beta chains appeared to be HLA-restricted in a later analysis, and the HLA associations seemed to be driven largely by CMV exposure. In a later genetic analysis, a missense DCLRE1C variant was associated with V-gene and J-gene trimming of TCR beta chains, and the association was replicated in an independent cohort. In the study, approximately 160 TCR beta chains were listed as associated with cytomegalovirus. At a false discovery rate of 0.05, a later analysis linked 16,951 TCR beta sequences to specific HLA alleles. According to a later analysis, TCR association rates differed among HLA loci, with DRB1 alleles showing the most associated TCRs and HLA-C alleles showing the fewest. Most TCR sequences were seen in very few donors, while some public TCRs were found in many individuals. Broadly in line with IMGT annotations, most TCR beta V segments showed up in productive rearrangements about 87% or about 30% of the time in an earlier analysis of several hundred of the donors. In vitro tests confirmed that three of the cytomegalovirus-associated TCR beta chains recognize cytomegalovirus antigens. Because counts were too low, roughly 16 rarely observed V segments, including chromosome 9 orphons, were excluded from the earlier analysis of around 590 of the donors. Sequencing depth was assumed to be roughly uniform across donors in the presence/absence analyses, though that assumption may not hold. In this cohort, only TCR beta chains were sequenced, and detectable features were limited by the absence of alpha or paired-chain data. Correlated functional status among segregating V segments might be attributable to linkage disequilibrium, but an unknown experimental factor could not be ruled out. A later analysis found that HLA-associated TCR beta chains were more clonally expanded and had lower generation probabilities than equally common non-associated chains. CMV serostatus was the only immune exposure information available for the cohort. A later analysis reported that several top co-occurrence clusters appeared linked to parvovirus B19, influenza, CMV and Epstein-Barr virus. In a later genetic analysis, fewer N-insertions in productive TCRs were reported among donors in an Asian-associated ancestry cluster than the roughly 700-donor mean. The 87-base-pair reads could not distinguish some IMGT-functional V segments, including TRBV6-2 and TRBV6-3, so those segments were excluded.

The protocol used for the library was the immunoSEQ multiplex PCR assay. The multiplex PCR relied on a mix of 60 forward primers for TCR Vbeta segments and 13 reverse primers for TCR Jbeta segments. A multiplex PCR assay on genomic DNA amplified the CDR3 region of rearranged TCR beta genes. Amplified TCR beta libraries were sequenced as 87-base-pair reads on the Illumina HiSeq System. For the original study's pipeline: Across the roughly 700 repertoires, a later analysis counted approximately 83 million unique TCR beta chains, approximately 10 million of which were shared by at least two donors. Raw reads were error-corrected and collapsed into unique sequences by a nearest-neighbor algorithm in which closely related sequences were merged to remove PCR and sequencing errors. CDR3 sequences were aligned to IMGT reference sequences to assign V, D and J gene segments. For a sequence to be retained, at least a six-nucleotide match to both a V gene segment and a J gene segment was required. Rearrangements were classified as productive when the CDR3 lacked stop codons and remained in frame with V and J, and all other rearrangements were classified as non-productive. Following IMGT convention, CDR3 was defined as the stretch from the second conserved V-encoded cysteine up to the conserved J-encoded phenylalanine. The earlier analysis of 587 of the donors excluded sequences that lacked an unambiguous match to a single V gene segment. An earlier analysis of several hundred of the donors called V segments functional above 56.7% productive rearrangements and segregating when the between-donor standard deviation exceeded 5%. A statistical classification framework was developed to diagnose cytomegalovirus status using the catalog of TCR beta chain sequences. A later analysis assigned V and J genes by comparing TCR nucleotide sequences with IMGT/GENE-DB human TR gene sequences. The TCRdist pipeline was used in a later analysis to assign CDR3 sequences and most-parsimonious VDJ recombination scenarios. In a later analysis, each TCR beta chain was defined by its CDR3 amino acid sequence together with its V-gene family, and reads without a unique V-gene family were excluded. As a way to deal with suspected cross-contamination and a sequencing artifact, a later analysis dropped 450 to 600 nucleotide sequences that were highly shared and had low generation probability. In a later analysis, a clonal expansion index for each public chain was calculated from normalized within-repertoire ranks of inferred template counts. A later analysis computed generation probabilities with a VDJ recombination model fitted to out-of-frame rearrangements, and checked the results against IGoR. A later analysis scored TCR-TCR, TCR-HLA and TCR-CMV co-occurrence with hypergeometric tests, applying a repertoire-size bias correction to TCR pairs. To estimate false discovery rates, a later analysis permuted the HLA or CMV assignments 20 times. In a later analysis, co-occurring TCRs were grouped with DBSCAN, and TCRdist sequence similarity was added when clustering was performed within HLA-allele-positive subsets. Repertoires with fewer than 30,000 or more than 120,000 public chains, plus five repertoires with anomalous nucleotide sharing, were excluded from co-occurrence clustering. This immuneACCESS table, as held by TCRdb, lists in-frame sequences with V and J called but not all clones. Of the missing ones, under half trace to an unresolved V gene in checked studies; the others have no known cause. V and J calls and clone size are copied from that table; D and trimming were computed from the DNA. In all, the sample holds 200,000 to 250,000 clones, and approximately 80% of those were seen once. The top ten constitute roughly 15% of the sample.

The clonotype was recovered from a man aged 35 to 55 in good health and CMV-seronegative. The chain joins TRBV5-4 to TRBJ2-1; TRBD2 aligns with 10 central bases. The specimen was PBMCs. Read as DNA, the sequence is TGTGCCAGCAGCTTCCTAGCGGGAGAGGTCTACAATGAGCAGTTCTTC. Translated, it reads CASSFLAGEVYNEQFF.